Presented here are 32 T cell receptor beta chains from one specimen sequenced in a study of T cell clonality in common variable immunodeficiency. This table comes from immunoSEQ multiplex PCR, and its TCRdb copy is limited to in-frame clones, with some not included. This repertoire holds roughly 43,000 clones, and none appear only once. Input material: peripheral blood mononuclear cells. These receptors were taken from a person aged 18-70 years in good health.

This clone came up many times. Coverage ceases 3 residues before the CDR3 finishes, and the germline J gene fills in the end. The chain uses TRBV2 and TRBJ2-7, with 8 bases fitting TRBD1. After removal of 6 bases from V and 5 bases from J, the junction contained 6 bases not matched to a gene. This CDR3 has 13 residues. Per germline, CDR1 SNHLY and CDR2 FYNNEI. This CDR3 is CASRGRTGHEQYF. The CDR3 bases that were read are TGTGCCAGCAGGGGGAGGACAGGGCACGAG.

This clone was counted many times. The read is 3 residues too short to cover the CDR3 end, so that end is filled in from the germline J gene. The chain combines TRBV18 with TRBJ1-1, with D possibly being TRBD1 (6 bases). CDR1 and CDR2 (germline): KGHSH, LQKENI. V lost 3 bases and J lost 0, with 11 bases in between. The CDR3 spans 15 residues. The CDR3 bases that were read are TGTGCCAGCTCACCCTCTGGGGGCGTGAACACTGAA. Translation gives CASSPSGGVNTE. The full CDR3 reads CASSPSGGVNTEAFF.

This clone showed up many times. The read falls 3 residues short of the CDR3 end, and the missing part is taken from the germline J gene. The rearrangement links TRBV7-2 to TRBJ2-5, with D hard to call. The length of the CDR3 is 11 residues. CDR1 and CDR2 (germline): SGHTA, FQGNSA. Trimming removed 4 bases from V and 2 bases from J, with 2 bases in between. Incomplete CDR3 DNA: TGTGCCAGCAGCTCTCAAGAGACC. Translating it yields CASSSQET. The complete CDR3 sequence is CASSSQETQYF.

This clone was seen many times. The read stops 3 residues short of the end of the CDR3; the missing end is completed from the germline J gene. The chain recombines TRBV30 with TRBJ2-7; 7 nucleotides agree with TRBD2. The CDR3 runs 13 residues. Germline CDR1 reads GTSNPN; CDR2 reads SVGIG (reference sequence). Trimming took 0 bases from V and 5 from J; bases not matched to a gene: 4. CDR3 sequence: CAWSVGLADEQYF. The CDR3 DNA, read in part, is TGTGCCTGGAGTGTAGGGCTAGCGGACGAG.

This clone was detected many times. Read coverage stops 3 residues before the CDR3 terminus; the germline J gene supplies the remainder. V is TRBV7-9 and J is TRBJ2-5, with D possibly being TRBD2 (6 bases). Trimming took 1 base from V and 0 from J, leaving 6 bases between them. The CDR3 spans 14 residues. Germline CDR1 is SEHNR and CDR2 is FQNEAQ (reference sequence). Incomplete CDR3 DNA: TGTGCCAGCAGCTTAGGGGACTACCAAGAGACC. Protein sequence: CASSLGDYQET. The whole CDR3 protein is CASSLGDYQETQYF.

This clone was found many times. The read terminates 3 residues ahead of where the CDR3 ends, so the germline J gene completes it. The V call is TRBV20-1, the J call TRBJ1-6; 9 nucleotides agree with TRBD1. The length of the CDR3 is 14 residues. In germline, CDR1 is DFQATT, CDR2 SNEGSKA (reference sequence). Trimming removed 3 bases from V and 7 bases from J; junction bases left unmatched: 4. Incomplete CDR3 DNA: TGCAGTGCTAGTAGGGGACAGGGAAATTCACCC. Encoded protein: CSASRGQGNSP. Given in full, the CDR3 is CSASRGQGNSPLHF.

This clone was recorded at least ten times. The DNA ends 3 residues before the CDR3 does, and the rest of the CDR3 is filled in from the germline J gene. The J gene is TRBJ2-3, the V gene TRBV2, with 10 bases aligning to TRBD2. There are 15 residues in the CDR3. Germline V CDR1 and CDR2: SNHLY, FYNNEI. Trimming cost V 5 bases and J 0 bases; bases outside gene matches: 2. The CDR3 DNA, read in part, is TGTGCCAGCAGTTTGGGACTAGCGAGCACAGATACG. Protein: CASSLGLASTDT. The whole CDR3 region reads CASSLGLASTDTQYF.

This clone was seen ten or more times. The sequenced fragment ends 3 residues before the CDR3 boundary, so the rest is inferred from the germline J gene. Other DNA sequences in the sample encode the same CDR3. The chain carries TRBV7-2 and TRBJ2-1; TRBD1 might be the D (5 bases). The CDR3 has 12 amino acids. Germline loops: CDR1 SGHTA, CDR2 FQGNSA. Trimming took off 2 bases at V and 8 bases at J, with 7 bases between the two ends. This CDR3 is CASSLKGDEQFF. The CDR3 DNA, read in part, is TGTGCCAGCAGCTTAAAAGGGGATGAG.

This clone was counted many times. CDR3 DNA, as far as it was read: TGCGCCAGCAGCCAGACGGGGGGCTTCGAG. Its protein is CASSQTGGFE. The entire CDR3 protein is CASSQTGGFEQYF. This chain connects TRBV4-1 to TRBJ2-7; D might be TRBD2 (7 bases). Sequencing ends 3 residues short of the CDR3 end; the germline J gene provides the rest. Germline CDR1 MGHRA, CDR2 YSYEKL. V lost 3 bases and J lost 6, with 12 bases in between. The CDR3 has 13 residues.

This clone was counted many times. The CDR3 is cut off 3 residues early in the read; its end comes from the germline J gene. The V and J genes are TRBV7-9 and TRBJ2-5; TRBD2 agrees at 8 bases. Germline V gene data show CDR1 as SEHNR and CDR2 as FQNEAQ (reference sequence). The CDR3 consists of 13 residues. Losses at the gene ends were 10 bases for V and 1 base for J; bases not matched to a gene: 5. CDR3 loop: CATGGRLQETQYF. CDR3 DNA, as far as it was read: TGTGCCACGGGCGGGAGGCTCCAAGAGACC.

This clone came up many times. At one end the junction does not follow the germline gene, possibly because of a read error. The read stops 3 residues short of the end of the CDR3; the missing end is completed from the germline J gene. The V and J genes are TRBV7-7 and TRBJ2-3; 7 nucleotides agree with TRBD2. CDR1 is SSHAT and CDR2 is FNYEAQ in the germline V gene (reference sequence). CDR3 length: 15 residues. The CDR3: CASSLGGGNTDTQYF. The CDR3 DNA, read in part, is TGTGCTAGCAGCTTAGGCGGGGGTAACACAGATACG. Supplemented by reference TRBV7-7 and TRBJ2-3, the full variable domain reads GAGVSQSPRYKVTKRGQDVTLRCDPISSHATLYWYQQALGQGPEFLTYFNYEAQPDKSGLPSDRFSAERPEGSISTLTIQRTEQRDSAMYRCASSLGGGNTDTQYFGPGTRLTVL.

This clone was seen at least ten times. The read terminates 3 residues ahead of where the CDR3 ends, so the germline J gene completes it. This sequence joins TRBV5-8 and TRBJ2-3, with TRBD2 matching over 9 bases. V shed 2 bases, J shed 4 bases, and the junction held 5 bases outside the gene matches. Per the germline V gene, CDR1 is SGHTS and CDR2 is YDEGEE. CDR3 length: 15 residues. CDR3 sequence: CASSFSAGGSDTQYF. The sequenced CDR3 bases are TGTGCCAGCAGCTTCTCAGCGGGAGGCTCAGATACG.

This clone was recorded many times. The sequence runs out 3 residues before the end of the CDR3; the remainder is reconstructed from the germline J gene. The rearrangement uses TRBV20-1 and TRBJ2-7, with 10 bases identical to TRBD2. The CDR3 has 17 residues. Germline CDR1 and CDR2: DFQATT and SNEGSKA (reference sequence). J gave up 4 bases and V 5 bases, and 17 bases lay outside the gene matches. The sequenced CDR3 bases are TGCAGTGCTGAGACCGGGACTAGCGCGATCGGAGCTTACGAG. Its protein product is CSAETGTSAIGAYE. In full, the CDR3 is CSAETGTSAIGAYEQYF.

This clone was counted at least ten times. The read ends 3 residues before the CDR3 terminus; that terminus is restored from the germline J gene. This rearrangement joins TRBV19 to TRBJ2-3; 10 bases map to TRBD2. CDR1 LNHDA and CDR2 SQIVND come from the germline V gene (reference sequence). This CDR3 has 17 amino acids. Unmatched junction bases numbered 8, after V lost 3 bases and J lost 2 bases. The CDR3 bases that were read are TGTGCCAGTAGTATCCAGCGGGGGGGGACAAACACAGATACG. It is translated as CASSIQRGGTNTDT. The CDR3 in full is CASSIQRGGTNTDTQYF.

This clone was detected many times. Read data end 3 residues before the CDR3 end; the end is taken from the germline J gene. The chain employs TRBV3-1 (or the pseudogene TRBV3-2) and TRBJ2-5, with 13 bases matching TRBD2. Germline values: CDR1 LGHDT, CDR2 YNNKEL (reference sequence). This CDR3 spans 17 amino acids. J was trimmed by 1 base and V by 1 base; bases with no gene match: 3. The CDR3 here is CASSQGLAGGGQETQYF. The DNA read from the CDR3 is TGTGCCAGCAGCCAAGGACTAGCGGGAGGCGGCCAAGAGACC.

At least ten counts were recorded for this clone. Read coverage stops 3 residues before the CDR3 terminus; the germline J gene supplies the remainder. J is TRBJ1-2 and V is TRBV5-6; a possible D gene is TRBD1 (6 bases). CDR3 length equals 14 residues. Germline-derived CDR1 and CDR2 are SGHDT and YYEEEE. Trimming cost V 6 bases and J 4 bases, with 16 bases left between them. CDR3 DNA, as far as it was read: TGTGCCAGCAACATACAGGGTGTATCCTATGGC. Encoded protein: CASNIQGVSYG. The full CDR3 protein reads CASNIQGVSYGYTF. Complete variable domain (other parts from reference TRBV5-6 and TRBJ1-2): DAGVTQSPTHLIKTRGQQVTLRCSPKSGHDTVSWYQQALGQGPQFIFQYYEEEERQRGNFPDRFSGHQFPNYSSELNVNALLLGDSALYLCASNIQGVSYGYTFGSGTRLTVV.

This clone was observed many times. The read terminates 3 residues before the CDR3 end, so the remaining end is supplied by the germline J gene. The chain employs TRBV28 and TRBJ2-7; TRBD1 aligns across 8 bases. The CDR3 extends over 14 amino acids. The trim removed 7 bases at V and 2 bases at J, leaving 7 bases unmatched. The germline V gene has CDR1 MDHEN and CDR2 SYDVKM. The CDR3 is CASIATGETYEQYF. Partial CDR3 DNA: TGTGCCAGCATCGCGACAGGGGAAACCTACGAG.

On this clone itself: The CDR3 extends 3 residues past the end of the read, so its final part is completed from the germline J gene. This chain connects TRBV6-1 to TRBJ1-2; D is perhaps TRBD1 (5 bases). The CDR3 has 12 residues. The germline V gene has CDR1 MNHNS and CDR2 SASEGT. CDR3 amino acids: CASSGTFYDYTF. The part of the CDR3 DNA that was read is TGTGCCAGCAGTGGGACATTCTACGAC.

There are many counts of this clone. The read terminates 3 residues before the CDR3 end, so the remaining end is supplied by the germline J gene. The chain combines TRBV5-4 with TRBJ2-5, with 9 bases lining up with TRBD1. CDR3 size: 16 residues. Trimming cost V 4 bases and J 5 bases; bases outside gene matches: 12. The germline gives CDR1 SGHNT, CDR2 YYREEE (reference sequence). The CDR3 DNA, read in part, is TGTGCCAGCAGCGTCCGGGACAGGGAGATATGGGAGACC. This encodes CASSVRDREIWET. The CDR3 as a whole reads CASSVRDREIWETQYF. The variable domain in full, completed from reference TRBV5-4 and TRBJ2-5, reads ETGVTQSPTHLIKTRGQQVTLRCSSQSGHNTVSWYQQALGQGPQFIFQYYREEENGRGNFPPRFSGLQFPNYSSELNVNALELDDSALYLCASSVRDREIWETQYFGPGTRLLVL.

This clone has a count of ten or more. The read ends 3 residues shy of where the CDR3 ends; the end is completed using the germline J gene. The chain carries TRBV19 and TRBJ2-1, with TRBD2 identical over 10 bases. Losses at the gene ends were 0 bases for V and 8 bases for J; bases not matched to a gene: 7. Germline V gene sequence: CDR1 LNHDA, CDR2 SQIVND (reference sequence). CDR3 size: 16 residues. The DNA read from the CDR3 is TGTGCCAGTAGTATAGACCCGGGACTAGCGTTGGATGAG. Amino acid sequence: CASSIDPGLALDE. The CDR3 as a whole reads CASSIDPGLALDEQFF.

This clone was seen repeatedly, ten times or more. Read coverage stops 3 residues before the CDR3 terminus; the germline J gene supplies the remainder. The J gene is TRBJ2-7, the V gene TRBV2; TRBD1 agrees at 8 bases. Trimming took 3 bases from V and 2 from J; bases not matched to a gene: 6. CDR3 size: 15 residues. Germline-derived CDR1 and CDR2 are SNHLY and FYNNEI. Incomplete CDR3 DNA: TGTGCCAGCAGTGACCAAGGCAGGGGGCCCTACGAG. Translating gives CASSDQGRGPYE. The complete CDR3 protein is CASSDQGRGPYEQYF.

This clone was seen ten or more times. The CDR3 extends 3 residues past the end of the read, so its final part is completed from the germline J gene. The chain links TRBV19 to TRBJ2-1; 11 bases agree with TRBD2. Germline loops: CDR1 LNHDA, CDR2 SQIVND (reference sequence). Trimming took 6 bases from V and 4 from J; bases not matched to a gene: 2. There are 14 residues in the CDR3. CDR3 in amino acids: CASRGTSGYNEQFF. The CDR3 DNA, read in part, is TGTGCCAGTAGGGGGACTAGCGGTTACAATGAG.

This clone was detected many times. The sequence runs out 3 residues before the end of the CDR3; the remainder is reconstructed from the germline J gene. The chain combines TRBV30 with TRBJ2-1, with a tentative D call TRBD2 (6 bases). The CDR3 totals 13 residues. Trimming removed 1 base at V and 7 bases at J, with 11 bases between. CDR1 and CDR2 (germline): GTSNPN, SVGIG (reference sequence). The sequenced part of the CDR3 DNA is TGTGCCTGGAGTGAGGGCGGGATAAATGAG. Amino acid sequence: CAWSEGGINE. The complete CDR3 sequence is CAWSEGGINEQFF.

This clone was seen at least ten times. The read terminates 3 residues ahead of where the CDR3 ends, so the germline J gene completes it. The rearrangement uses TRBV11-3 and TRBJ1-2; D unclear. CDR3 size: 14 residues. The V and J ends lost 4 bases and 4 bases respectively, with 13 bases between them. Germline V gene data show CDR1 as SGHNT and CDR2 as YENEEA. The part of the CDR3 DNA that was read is TGTGCCAGCAGCTCCCGAACAGAAGTCTATGGC. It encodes CASSSRTEVYG. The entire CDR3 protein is CASSSRTEVYGYTF.

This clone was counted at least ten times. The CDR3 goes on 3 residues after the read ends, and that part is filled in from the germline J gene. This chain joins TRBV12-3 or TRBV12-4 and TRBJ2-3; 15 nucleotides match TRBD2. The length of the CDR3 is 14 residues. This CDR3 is CASRGLAGGTAQYF. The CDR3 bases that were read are TGTGCCAGCAGAGGACTAGCGGGGGGGACAGCG.

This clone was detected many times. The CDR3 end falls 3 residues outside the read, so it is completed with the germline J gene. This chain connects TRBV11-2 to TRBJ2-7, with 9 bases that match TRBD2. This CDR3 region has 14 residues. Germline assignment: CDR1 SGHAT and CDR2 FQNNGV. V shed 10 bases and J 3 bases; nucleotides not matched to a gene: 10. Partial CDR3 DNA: TGTGCCACACACCCGGGACTAGCCGACTACGAG. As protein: CATHPGLADYE. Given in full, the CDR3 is CATHPGLADYEQYF.

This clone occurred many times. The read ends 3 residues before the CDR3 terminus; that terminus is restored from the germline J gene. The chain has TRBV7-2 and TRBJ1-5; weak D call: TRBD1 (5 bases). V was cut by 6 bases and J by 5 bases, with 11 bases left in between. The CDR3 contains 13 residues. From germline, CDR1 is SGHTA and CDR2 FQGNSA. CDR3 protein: CASSKRGDQPQHF. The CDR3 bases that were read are TGTGCCAGCAGTAAGCGGGGGGATCAGCCC.

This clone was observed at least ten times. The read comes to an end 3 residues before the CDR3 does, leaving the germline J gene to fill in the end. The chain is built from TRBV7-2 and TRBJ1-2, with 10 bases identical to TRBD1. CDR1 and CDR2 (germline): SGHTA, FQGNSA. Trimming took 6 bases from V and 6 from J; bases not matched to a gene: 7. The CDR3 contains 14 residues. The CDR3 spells CASRGAGQGNGYTF. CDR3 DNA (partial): TGTGCCAGCAGGGGGGCGGGACAGGGGAATGGC.

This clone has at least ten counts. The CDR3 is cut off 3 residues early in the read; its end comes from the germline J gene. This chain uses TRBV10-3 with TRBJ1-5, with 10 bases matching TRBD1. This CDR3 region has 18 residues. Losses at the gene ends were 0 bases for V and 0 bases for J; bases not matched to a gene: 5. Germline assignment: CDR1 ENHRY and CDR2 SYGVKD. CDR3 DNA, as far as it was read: TGTGCCATCAGTGAGTCGGGGACAGGGGACAATAGCAATCAGCCC. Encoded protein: CAISESGTGDNSNQP. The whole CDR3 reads CAISESGTGDNSNQPQHF.

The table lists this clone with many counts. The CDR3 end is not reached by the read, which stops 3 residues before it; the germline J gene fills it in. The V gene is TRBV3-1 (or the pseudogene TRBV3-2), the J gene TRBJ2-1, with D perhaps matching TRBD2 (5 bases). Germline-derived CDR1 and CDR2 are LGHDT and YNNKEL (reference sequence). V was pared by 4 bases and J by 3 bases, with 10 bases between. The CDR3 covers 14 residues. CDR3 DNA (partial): TGTGCCAGCAGCCCCAGCGGAAACTACAATGAG. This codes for CASSPSGNYNE. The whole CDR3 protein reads CASSPSGNYNEQFF.

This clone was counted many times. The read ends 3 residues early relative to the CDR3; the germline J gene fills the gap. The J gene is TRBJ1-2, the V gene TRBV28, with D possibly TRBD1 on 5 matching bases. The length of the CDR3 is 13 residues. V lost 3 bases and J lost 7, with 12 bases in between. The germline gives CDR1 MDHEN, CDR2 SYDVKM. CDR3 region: CASSFDRGSGYTF. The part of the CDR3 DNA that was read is TGTGCCAGCAGTTTCGACAGAGGTAGTGGC.

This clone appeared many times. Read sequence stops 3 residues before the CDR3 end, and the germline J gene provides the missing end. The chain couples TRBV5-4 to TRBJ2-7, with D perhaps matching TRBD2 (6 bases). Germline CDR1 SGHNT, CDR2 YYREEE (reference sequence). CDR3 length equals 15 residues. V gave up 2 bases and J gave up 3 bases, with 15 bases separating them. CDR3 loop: CASSFFGGTYYEQYF. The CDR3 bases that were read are TGTGCCAGCAGCTTTTTTGGGGGGACCTACTACGAG.